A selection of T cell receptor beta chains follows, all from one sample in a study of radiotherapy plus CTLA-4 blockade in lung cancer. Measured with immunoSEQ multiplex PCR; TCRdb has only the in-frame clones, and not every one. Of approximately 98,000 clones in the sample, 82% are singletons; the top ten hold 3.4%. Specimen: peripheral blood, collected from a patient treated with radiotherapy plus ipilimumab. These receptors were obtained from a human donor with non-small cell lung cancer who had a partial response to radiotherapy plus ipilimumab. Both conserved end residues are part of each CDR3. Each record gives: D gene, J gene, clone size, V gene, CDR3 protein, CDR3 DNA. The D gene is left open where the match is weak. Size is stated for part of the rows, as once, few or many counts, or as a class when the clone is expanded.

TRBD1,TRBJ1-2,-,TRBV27,CASHRTGLANYGYTF,TGTGCCAGCCATAGGACAGGGTTAGCTAACTATGGCTACACCTTC
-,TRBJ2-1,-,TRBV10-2,CASRAGVEQFF,TGCGCCAGCCGGGCAGGGGTTGAGCAGTTCTTC
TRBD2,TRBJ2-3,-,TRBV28,CASSLAGTSGTDTQYF,TGTGCCAGCAGTCTGGCCGGGACTAGCGGCACAGATACGCAGTATTTT
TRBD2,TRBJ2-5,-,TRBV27,CASSLSGSETQYF,TGTGCCAGCAGTCTTAGCGGGAGTGAGACCCAGTACTTC
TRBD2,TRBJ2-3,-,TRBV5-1,CASSASSGKGDTQYF,TGCGCCAGCAGCGCGTCTAGCGGGAAGGGCGATACGCAGTATTTT
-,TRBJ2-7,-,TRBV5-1,CASSLTPEGEQYF,TGCGCCAGCAGCTTGACTCCAGAGGGCGAGCAGTACTTC
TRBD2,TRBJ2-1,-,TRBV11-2,CASSSGTSGRSEQFF,TGTGCCAGCAGCTCCGGGACTAGCGGGAGATCTGAGCAGTTCTTC
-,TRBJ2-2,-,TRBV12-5,CASVVAGELFF,TGTGCTAGTGTAGTAGCCGGGGAGCTGTTTTTT
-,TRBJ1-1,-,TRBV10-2,CASSGQMNTEAFF,TGCGCCAGCAGCGGACAAATGAACACTGAAGCTTTCTTT
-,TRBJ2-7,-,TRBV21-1,CASSKGDRETYEQYF,TGTGCCAGCAGCAAAGGCGACAGGGAGACCTACGAGCAGTACTTC
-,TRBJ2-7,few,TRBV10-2,CASSEASTYEQYF,TGCGCCAGCAGTGAAGCTAGCACCTACGAGCAGTACTTC